This passage covers 2 T cell receptor beta chains from one sample sequenced in a study of tumor-infiltrating lymphocytes in primary liver carcinoma. Extraction also yielded germline DNA, while blood RNA was obtained from unsorted whole blood. Total RNA amounting to roughly 450 ng was the source from which TCR beta cDNA was made with a constant-region primer. It was through three nested multiplex PCR rounds of slightly modified ARM-PCR that TCR beta libraries arose. PCR rounds one and two used TRBV1-TRBV30 forward primers with a C-beta reverse primer for 10 cycles each. TCRdb re-analysed the multiplex PCR reads in MiXCR, keeping a single row per CDR3 protein. The repertoire holds about 310,000 distinct CDR3 sequences, approximately 60% seen once, with approximately 9% in the top ten. The sample consisted of peripheral blood. The receptors were gathered from a man between 40 and 49 years old with primary liver carcinoma and hepatitis B virus infection.

On this clonotype itself: Mismatch with germline at one junction end may stem from a read error. This chain uses TRBV5-1 with TRBJ2-7; 10 nucleotides line up with TRBD2. This CDR3 is 16 amino acids long. In germline, CDR1 is SGHRS, CDR2 YFSETQ. In DNA form, the CDR3 reads TGCGCCAGCAGCTTGGCCGGGACTAGCGACTCCTACGAGCGGTACTTC. It codes for CASSLAGTSDSYERYF.

For this clonotype: The junction and the germline gene differ at one end; a read error may be behind it. This rearrangement joins TRBV6-6 to TRBJ2-6; D perhaps matches TRBD2 (6 bases). Germline lookup yields CDR1 MNHNY and CDR2 SVGAGI (reference sequence). The CDR3 sequence is 16 residues long. CDR3 coding DNA: TGTGCCATCAGTTACCGGGACTTCTCTGGGGTCAACGTCCTGACTTTC. This sequence encodes CAISYRDFSGVNVLTF.